Following are 22 T cell receptor beta chains from one sample sequenced in a study of monozygotic twins with cystic fibrosis. Sequencing was performed with immunoSEQ multiplex PCR; in TCRdb, only in-frame clones are kept and a portion is missing. The sample lists approximately 27,000 clones, approximately 90% seen once, with about 0.51% in the top ten. Input material: blood. The receptors come from a girl aged 2-10 years with cystic fibrosis.

The J gene is TRBJ2-7, the V gene TRBV5-1, with 9 bases matching TRBD1. The junction had 6 bases not matched to a gene; V was cut back by 4 bases and J by 4 bases. This CDR3 contains 14 residues. CDR1 SGHRS and CDR2 YFSETQ come from the germline V gene. CDR3 sequence (DNA): TGCGCCAGCAGCCCCGGGACAGGGTGGTACGAGCAGTACTTC. Protein: CASSPGTGWYEQYF.

The chain joins TRBV7-9 to TRBJ1-5, with 7 bases matching TRBD1. J was trimmed by 6 bases and V by 3 bases; bases with no gene match: 2. The CDR3 extends over 13 amino acids. Germline CDR1 and CDR2: SEHNR and FQNEAQ (reference sequence). The CDR3 DNA reads TGTGCCAGCAGCTTGACAGGGTTTCAGCCCCAGCATTTT. Translating it yields CASSLTGFQPQHF.

The chain links TRBV10-1 to TRBJ1-2; perhaps TRBD1 as D (5 bases). Germline V gene lookup returns CDR1 WNHNN and CDR2 SYGVQD (reference sequence). This CDR3 is built from 14 residues. Trimming cost V 2 bases and J 5 bases, with 12 bases left between them. CDR3 region: CASSERTGYYGYTF. CDR3 sequence (DNA): TGCGCCAGCAGTGAGAGAACAGGATATTATGGCTACACCTTC.

Worth noting for this clone: One end of the junction varies from germline; a read error may be responsible. V is TRBV4-1 and J is TRBJ2-6; a possible D gene is TRBD2 (7 bases). The CDR3 runs 20 residues. Germline V gene data show CDR1 as MGHRA and CDR2 as YSYEKL. The CDR3 protein is CASSLRSGDNLGSEANVLTF. CDR3 nucleotides: TGCGCCAGCAGCCTAAGGAGCGGGGACAACCTCGGATCTGAGGCCAACGTCCTGACTTTC.

J is TRBJ1-4 and V is TRBV4-1, with no clear D. This CDR3 comprises 14 residues. Germline CDR1 reads MGHRA; CDR2 reads YSYEKL. Trimming removed 4 bases at V and 8 bases at J, with 14 bases between. The CDR3 region has the DNA TGCGCCAGCAGCCCCCTGGAAGTGGGGGAAAAACTGTTTTTT. Translating it yields CASSPLEVGEKLFF.

This chain links TRBV7-9 with TRBJ1-5; a weak D match, TRBD1 (5 bases). The germline V gene has CDR1 SEHNR and CDR2 FQNEAQ (reference sequence). The ends were cut back, 5 bases at V and 6 bases at J, with 17 bases in the middle. The CDR3 extends over 15 amino acids. The CDR3: CASSVGGGGGQPQHF. CDR3 DNA: TGTGCCAGCAGCGTCGGCGGGGGAGGTGGTCAGCCCCAGCATTTT.

J is TRBJ2-3 and V is TRBV7-2; D not resolved. This CDR3 spans 13 amino acids. CDR1 is SGHTA and CDR2 is FQGNSA in the germline V gene. The ends were cut back, 1 base at V and 6 bases at J, with 8 bases in the middle. In DNA, the CDR3 is TGTGCCAGCAGCTTAGGGGCACCTGATACGCAGTATTTT. Its protein product is CASSLGAPDTQYF.

This clone occurred a few times. The V gene is TRBV5-1, the J gene TRBJ1-2; 8 positions agree with TRBD1. Germline V gene sequence: CDR1 SGHRS, CDR2 YFSETQ. V was clipped by 4 bases and J by 4 bases; unmatched bases: 12. CDR3 length: 16 amino acids. The CDR3 region has the DNA TGCGCCAGCAGCCCTGGACAGGGTGGGATGATCTATGGCTACACCTTC. This codes for CASSPGQGGMIYGYTF.

This chain connects TRBV4-3 to TRBJ1-6; tentative D call: TRBD1 (5 bases). The V end lost 1 base, the J end lost 5 bases, and 18 bases lay between the germline ends. This CDR3 is 18 amino acids long. Germline loops: CDR1 LGHNA, CDR2 YSLEER. CDR3 residues: CASSQGDIGADNNSPLHF. The CDR3 coding sequence is TGCGCCAGCAGCCAAGGTGATATTGGGGCAGATAATAATTCACCCCTCCACTTT.

J is TRBJ2-1 and V is TRBV4-1; the D is unclear. The CDR3 contains 17 residues. Germline V gene sequence: CDR1 MGHRA, CDR2 YSYEKL. V shed 4 bases and J shed 4 bases, with 20 bases lying between them. CDR3 nucleotide sequence: TGCGCCAGCAGCCCCATTTTCGGTGGTTCTGGATACAATGAGCAGTTCTTC. Its protein product is CASSPIFGGSGYNEQFF.

This clone occurred once. The rearrangement uses TRBV7-7 and TRBJ1-4; perhaps TRBD1 as D (6 bases). The CDR3 covers 15 residues. Trimming removed 0 bases from V and 6 bases from J, with 11 bases in between. Germline CDR1 SSHAT, CDR2 FNYEAQ (reference sequence). The CDR3 loop is CASSLAGGRDEKLFF. The CDR3 DNA reads TGTGCCAGCAGCTTAGCAGGGGGAAGGGATGAAAAACTGTTTTTT.

The gene calls are TRBV2 and TRBJ2-3; 7 nucleotides align to TRBD2. This CDR3 is built from 16 residues. Germline V gene sequence: CDR1 SNHLY, CDR2 FYNNEI. Trimming at V came to 6 bases and at J to 3 bases, leaving 12 bases not matched to a gene. The DNA of the CDR3 is TGTGCCAGCAGACCCACGGGGCGGGGGTTAACAGATACGCAGTATTTT. Its translation is CASRPTGRGLTDTQYF.

This chain connects TRBV5-1 to TRBJ1-2, with no clear D. The ends were cut back, 3 bases at V and 10 bases at J, with 13 bases in the middle. Germline loops: CDR1 SGHRS, CDR2 YFSETQ. CDR3 length: 12 amino acids. Here the CDR3 reads CASSSNDTPYTF. The CDR3 bases are TGCGCCAGCAGCTCCAACGACACACCCTACACCTTC.

The CDR3: CASSLRLESSYNEQFF. CDR3 sequence (DNA): TGCGCCAGCAGCCTACGACTTGAAAGCTCCTACAATGAGCAGTTCTTC. The chain employs TRBV5-1 and TRBJ2-1, with D unresolved. The CDR3 is made up of 16 amino acids. The germline V gene encodes CDR1 SGHRS and CDR2 YFSETQ. Trimming pared 4 bases from V and 0 bases from J, leaving 14 bases between.

The rearrangement joins TRBV12-5 to TRBJ2-7, with 8 bases fitting TRBD1. Per the germline V gene, CDR1 is LGHNT and CDR2 is FRNRAP. This CDR3 has 17 amino acids. The V gene end was trimmed by 2 bases and the J gene end by 2 bases; junction bases not matched to a gene: 11. DNA for the CDR3: TGTGCTAGTGGTTTGATCTTAGGACAGGGTGGGACCTACGAGCAGTACTTC. The encoded protein is CASGLILGQGGTYEQYF.

This chain connects TRBV6-6 to TRBJ1-3; 7 positions match TRBD1. Unmatched junction bases numbered 7, after V lost 4 bases and J lost 1 base. The CDR3 has 16 residues. Germline CDR1 and CDR2: MNHNY and SVGAGI (reference sequence). The CDR3 region has the DNA TGTGCCAGCAGTTCCAAGACAGGGAAATCTGGAAACACCATATATTTT. Its protein is CASSSKTGKSGNTIYF.

This clone was seen more than once but under ten times. This chain uses TRBV18 with TRBJ1-2, with D possibly matching TRBD1 (5 bases). CDR1 KGHSH and CDR2 LQKENI come from the germline V gene. The CDR3 has 12 amino acids. V gave up 4 bases and J gave up 6 bases, with 9 bases separating them. The CDR3 protein is CASSLATDGYTF. The CDR3 coding sequence is TGTGCCAGCTCACTGGCGACAGATGGCTACACCTTC.

The chain is built from TRBV7-6 and TRBJ1-1; D uncertain. The CDR3 runs to 14 residues. CDR1 is SGHVS, CDR2 FNYEAQ, per germline. V lost 5 bases to trimming and J lost 3 bases, with 13 bases between them. CDR3 bases: TGTGCCAGCAGCCCGGTGGGTCGGGACACTGAAGCTTTCTTT. It is translated as CASSPVGRDTEAFF.

The rearrangement joins TRBV29-1 to TRBJ2-1, with 7 bases identical to TRBD2. From germline, CDR1 is SQVTM and CDR2 ANQGSEA. The V segment lost 3 bases and the J segment 7 bases; nucleotides outside the gene matches: 12. This CDR3 has 15 residues. The CDR3 loop is CSVEFLGGGPNEQFF. CDR3 in DNA: TGCAGCGTTGAGTTTTTGGGCGGGGGACCGAATGAGCAGTTCTTC.

This clone was seen a handful of times. This chain links TRBV19 with TRBJ2-1; 8 bases map to TRBD2. The CDR3 extends over 15 amino acids. The trim removed 2 bases at V and 5 bases at J, leaving 5 bases unmatched. Germline CDR1 and CDR2: LNHDA and SQIVND (reference sequence). CDR3 in DNA: TGTGCCAGTAGTATATACGGGGGGGGCGACAATGAGCAGTTCTTC. Protein sequence: CASSIYGGGDNEQFF.

This clone occurred a few times. The chain has TRBV19 and TRBJ1-2; D is uncertain. The CDR3 has 12 amino acids. V lost 6 bases, J lost 3 bases, and 8 bases lay in between. Germline V gene lookup returns CDR1 LNHDA and CDR2 SQIVND (reference sequence). The CDR3 loop reads CASRGEHYGYTF. The DNA of the CDR3 is TGTGCCAGTAGAGGAGAGCACTATGGCTACACCTTC.

There are a few counts of this clone. J is TRBJ1-2 and V is TRBV18; weak D call: TRBD1 (6 bases). V was pared by 1 base and J by 0 bases, with 15 bases between. This CDR3 has 17 residues. CDR1 and CDR2 (germline): KGHSH, LQKENI. The CDR3 DNA reads as TGTGCCAGCTCACCACGGGACACTGGACGTCCTAACTATGGCTACACCTTC. This encodes CASSPRDTGRPNYGYTF.